Listed here are 4 T cell receptor beta chains from one sample, sequenced in a study of cytomegalovirus exposure and HLA in healthy donors. Clones were read by immunoSEQ multiplex PCR, and TCRdb kept only the in-frame ones, dropping some. The repertoire holds 55,000 to 80,000 clones, with roughly 96% as singletons. Sequencing was carried out using PBMCs. The receptor source for this set is a man between 18 and 29 years old in good health and CMV-seronegative.

V gene TRBV27 combines with J gene TRBJ2-1; TRBD1 is a possible D gene (6 bases). V gave up 3 bases and J gave up 6 bases, with 21 bases separating them. The CDR3 loop spans 17 amino acids. CDR1 and CDR2 from the germline V gene are MNHEY and SMNVEV (reference sequence). The CDR3 DNA is TGTGCCAGCAGTTTCGGGACACTGCCCTCAAAGGGCAATGAGCAGTTCTTC. Its protein product is CASSFGTLPSKGNEQFF.

The CDR3 nucleotides are TGTGCCAGCAGCTATCCCTCCCTTGGGGGGGCGGACACTGAAGCTTTCTTT. Translating it yields CASSYPSLGGADTEAFF. J is TRBJ1-1 and V is TRBV5-4, with TRBD1 as a possible D gene (6 bases). Germline V gives CDR1 SGHNT, CDR2 YYREEE (reference sequence). Deletions cut 3 bases from V and 3 bases from J, with 21 bases between. This CDR3 comprises 17 residues.

The chain uses TRBV7-9 and TRBJ2-6; TRBD1 agrees at 8 bases. The germline V gene has CDR1 SEHNR and CDR2 FQNEAQ (reference sequence). Trimming took 5 bases from V and 0 from J; bases not matched to a gene: 9. The CDR3 is 18 amino acids. The DNA of the CDR3 is TGTGCCAGCAGCGACCGGGACAGGACTTTCTCTGGGGCCAACGTCCTGACTTTC. Its protein product is CASSDRDRTFSGANVLTF. Combining the CDR3 with reference TRBV7-9 and TRBJ2-6 gives the whole variable domain DTGVSQNPRHKITKRGQNVTFRCDPISEHNRLYWYRQTLGQGPEFLTYFQNEAQLEKSRLLSDRFSAERPKGSFSTLEIQRTEQGDSAMYLCASSDRDRTFSGANVLTFGAGSRLTVL.

This chain connects TRBV7-9 to TRBJ2-2; the D is unclear. Per germline, CDR1 SEHNR and CDR2 FQNEAQ (reference sequence). The CDR3 extends over 14 amino acids. V lost 3 bases to trimming and J lost 6 bases, with 11 bases between them. The chain's CDR3 is CASSLSEVAGELFF. The DNA for the CDR3 is TGTGCCAGCAGCTTGAGTGAGGTTGCCGGGGAGCTGTTTTTT.